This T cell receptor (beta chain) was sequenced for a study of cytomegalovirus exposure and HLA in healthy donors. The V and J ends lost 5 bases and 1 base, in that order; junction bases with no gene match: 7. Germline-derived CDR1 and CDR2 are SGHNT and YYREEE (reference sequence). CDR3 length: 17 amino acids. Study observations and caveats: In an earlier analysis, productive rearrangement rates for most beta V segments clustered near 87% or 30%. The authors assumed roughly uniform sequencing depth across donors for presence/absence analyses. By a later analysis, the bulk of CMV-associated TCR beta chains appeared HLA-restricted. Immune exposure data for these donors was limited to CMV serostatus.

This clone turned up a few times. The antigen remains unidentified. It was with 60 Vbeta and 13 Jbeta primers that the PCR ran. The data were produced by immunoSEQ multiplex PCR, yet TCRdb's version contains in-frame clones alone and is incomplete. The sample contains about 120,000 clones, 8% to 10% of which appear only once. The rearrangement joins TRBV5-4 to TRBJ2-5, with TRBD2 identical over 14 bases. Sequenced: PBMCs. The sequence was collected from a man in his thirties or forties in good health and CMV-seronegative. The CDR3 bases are TGTGCCAGCAGTTCAGGACTAGCGGGAGGAACCCAAGAGACCCAGTACTTC. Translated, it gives CASSSGLAGGTQETQYF.